This T cell receptor beta chain was sequenced during a study of response to subunit inactivated influenza vaccine. This clonotype has a handful of counts. Its matching antigen is unknown. Study-level points and caveats: The authors suggested that every seasonal influenza vaccination recruits few new T cells.

TCRdb used MiXCR to reprocess the RT-PCR reads, holding one entry per CDR3 protein. The repertoire includes about 780,000 distinct CDR3 sequences, about a fifth of them detected once, and 11% sits in the top ten. Trimming at V came to 5 bases and at J to 4 bases, leaving 9 bases not matched to a gene. The CDR3 contains 17 residues. The sequenced sample was PBMCs from blood, obtained more than 4 days after vaccination. This clonotype originated in a man aged 50-59 years who received an inactivated influenza vaccine. This rearrangement joins TRBV12-3 or TRBV12-4 to TRBJ2-5, with 14 positions matching TRBD2. Here the CDR3 reads CASSPGTSGRVGETQYF. The CDR3 nucleotides are TGTGCCAGCAGTCCCGGGACTAGCGGGAGAGTCGGAGAGACCCAGTACTTC.